Listed below are T cell receptor beta chains from one sample, sequenced in a study of Ad26.COV2.S vaccination and SARS-CoV-2 variants. The assay was immunoSEQ multiplex PCR, and TCRdb's table has in-frame clones only and misses some. Of about 350,000 clones in the sample, 88% were seen once. This specimen consisted of peripheral blood, obtained in a trial of Ad26.COV2.S vaccine versus placebo. The receptors come from a person between 18 and 65 years old who received the Ad26.COV2.S COVID-19 vaccine or a placebo. The CDR3 runs from the conserved cysteine through the conserved F or W.

v_gene: TRBV6-5; len: 14; j_gene: TRBJ2-7; CDR3aa: CASSLTGATNEQYF
v_gene: TRBV3-1/TRBV3-2; len: 16; j_gene: TRBJ2-2; CDR3aa: CASSHRKSANTGELFF
v_gene: TRBV3-1/TRBV3-2; len: 14; j_gene: TRBJ1-2; CDR3aa: CASSQDNSPYGYTF
v_gene: TRBV6-6; len: 15; j_gene: TRBJ2-5; CDR3aa: CASSKLVITGETQYF
v_gene: TRBV19; len: 17; j_gene: TRBJ1-6; CDR3aa: CASSRGADPLRNSPLHF
v_gene: TRBV19; len: 15; j_gene: TRBJ2-7; CDR3aa: CASSEVDRDYEEQYF
v_gene: TRBV15; len: 17; j_gene: TRBJ2-3; CDR3aa: CATSRDHGAGALDTQYF
v_gene: TRBV12-3/TRBV12-4; len: 13; j_gene: TRBJ1-2; CDR3aa: CASSRGRERGYTF
v_gene: TRBV6-5; len: 15; j_gene: TRBJ2-7; CDR3aa: CASRGTGKGSYEQYF
v_gene: TRBV6-1; len: 15; j_gene: TRBJ1-4; CDR3aa: CASSEVYRENEKLFF
v_gene: TRBV19; len: 15; j_gene: TRBJ2-4; CDR3aa: CASSGAGGTKNIQYF
v_gene: TRBV18; len: 16; j_gene: TRBJ1-3; CDR3aa: CASSPTGGNPGNTIYF
v_gene: TRBV19; len: 15; j_gene: TRBJ2-5; CDR3aa: CASSKLQGPQETQYF
v_gene: TRBV7-9; len: 17; j_gene: TRBJ2-4; CDR3aa: CASSVTSGGLAKNIQYF
v_gene: TRBV6-1; len: 16; j_gene: TRBJ2-1; CDR3aa: CASSGAGGSPYNEQFF
v_gene: TRBV7-8; len: 13; j_gene: TRBJ2-5; CDR3aa: CASSPGRRETQYF
v_gene: TRBV27; len: 14; j_gene: TRBJ1-2; CDR3aa: CASSPQTGNYGYTF
v_gene: TRBV6-2/TRBV6-3; len: 16; j_gene: TRBJ1-1; CDR3aa: CASSLHRGQFNTEAFF
v_gene: TRBV7-8; len: 14; j_gene: TRBJ1-2; CDR3aa: CASSLGGQGYGYTF
v_gene: TRBV11-3; len: 14; j_gene: TRBJ2-2; CDR3aa: CASSFNTATGELFF
v_gene: TRBV7-2; len: 14; j_gene: TRBJ2-1; CDR3aa: CASSRAAGLNEQFF
v_gene: TRBV28; len: 14; j_gene: TRBJ2-1; CDR3aa: CASSFERPYNEQFF
v_gene: TRBV7-3; len: 13; j_gene: TRBJ1-1; CDR3aa: CASSRMADTEAFF
v_gene: TRBV6-5; len: 14; j_gene: TRBJ1-2; CDR3aa: CASSYGTAYYGYTF
v_gene: TRBV24-1; len: 16; j_gene: TRBJ2-2; CDR3aa: CATSSNRGRDTGELFF
v_gene: TRBV3-1/TRBV3-2; len: 12; j_gene: TRBJ2-7; CDR3aa: CASRLAGYEQYF
v_gene: TRBV19; len: 15; j_gene: TRBJ1-5; CDR3aa: CASSNGRYGNQPQHF
v_gene: TRBV19; len: 17; j_gene: TRBJ2-3; CDR3aa: CASSMEGLAGPSDTQYF
v_gene: TRBV18; len: 16; j_gene: TRBJ2-7; CDR3aa: CASSPPTLAGAYEQYF
v_gene: TRBV5-1; len: 15; j_gene: TRBJ2-1; CDR3aa: CASSAGGGTYNEQFF
v_gene: TRBV19; len: 17; j_gene: TRBJ1-5; CDR3aa: CASTPTGGATSNQPQHF
v_gene: TRBV27; len: 17; j_gene: TRBJ2-7; CDR3aa: CASSLLSRGTGGYEQYF
v_gene: TRBV29-1; len: 13; j_gene: TRBJ2-7; CDR3aa: CSVVIGGGYEQYF
v_gene: TRBV6-2/TRBV6-3; len: 16; j_gene: TRBJ2-7; CDR3aa: CASSYSRDRKPYEQYF
v_gene: TRBV5-8; len: 16; j_gene: TRBJ1-5; CDR3aa: CASSLGTQGRRQPQHF
v_gene: TRBV4-1; len: 15; j_gene: TRBJ2-7; CDR3aa: CASSQDGLGGYEQYF
v_gene: TRBV13; len: 14; j_gene: TRBJ2-7; CDR3aa: CASSLGTGYYEQYF
v_gene: TRBV6-2/TRBV6-3; len: 15; j_gene: TRBJ2-2; CDR3aa: CASSYGATNTGELFF
v_gene: TRBV5-1; len: 16; j_gene: TRBJ1-4; CDR3aa: CASSLAPGTGDEKLFF
v_gene: TRBV28; len: 15; j_gene: TRBJ2-5; CDR3aa: CASTADGQSILPQYF
v_gene: TRBV15; len: 13; j_gene: TRBJ1-1; CDR3aa: CATSRDLSSEAFF
v_gene: TRBV5-1; len: 13; j_gene: TRBJ1-5; CDR3aa: CASSIGDNQPQHF
v_gene: TRBV12-2; len: 15; j_gene: TRBJ2-1; CDR3aa: CASRFSRTGILEQFF
v_gene: TRBV19; len: 14; j_gene: TRBJ2-7; CDR3aa: CASSIKTGWDEQYF
v_gene: TRBV18; len: 15; j_gene: TRBJ1-6; CDR3aa: CASSPTAIRGSPLHF
v_gene: TRBV15; len: 15; j_gene: TRBJ1-2; CDR3aa: CATSRETGGAGGYTF
v_gene: TRBV15; len: 15; j_gene: TRBJ2-7; CDR3aa: CATSRGSGKPDEQYF